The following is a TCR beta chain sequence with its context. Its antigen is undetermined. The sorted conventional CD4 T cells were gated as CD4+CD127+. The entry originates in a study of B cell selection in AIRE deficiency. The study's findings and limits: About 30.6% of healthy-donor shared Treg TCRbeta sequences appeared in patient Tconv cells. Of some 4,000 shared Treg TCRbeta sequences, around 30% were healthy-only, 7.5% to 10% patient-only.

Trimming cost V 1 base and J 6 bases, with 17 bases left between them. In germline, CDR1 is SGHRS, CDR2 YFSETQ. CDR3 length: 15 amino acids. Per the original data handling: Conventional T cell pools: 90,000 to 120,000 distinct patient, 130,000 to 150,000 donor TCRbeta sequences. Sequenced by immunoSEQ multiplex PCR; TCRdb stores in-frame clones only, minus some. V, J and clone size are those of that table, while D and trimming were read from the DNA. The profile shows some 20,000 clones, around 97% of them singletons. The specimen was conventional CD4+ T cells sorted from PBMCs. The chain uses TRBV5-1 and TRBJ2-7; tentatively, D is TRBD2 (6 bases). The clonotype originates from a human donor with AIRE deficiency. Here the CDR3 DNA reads TGCGCCAGCAGCTTGCTCTCCCACTTGGGAGGCGAGCAGTACTTC. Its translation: CASSLLSHLGGEQYF.